The 25 T cell receptor beta chains reported below all come from one sample, sequenced in a study of blood T cell repertoires in COVID-19. Method: immunoSEQ multiplex PCR; TCRdb's copy keeps in-frame clones and lacks some. Of some 150,000 clones in the sample, about four fifths were seen once. The sample was peripheral blood. The origin of the receptors is a woman aged 60-70 years with acute or convalescent COVID-19.

The J gene is TRBJ1-3, the V gene TRBV6-1; the D is unclear. Germline values: CDR1 MNHNS, CDR2 SASEGT. V lost 3 bases to trimming and J lost 1 base, with 7 bases between them. The CDR3 totals 14 residues. CDR3 in amino acids: CASSEPGSGNTIYF. CDR3 sequence (DNA): TGTGCCAGCAGTGAGCCCGGTTCTGGAAACACCATATATTTT.

The chain uses TRBV18 and TRBJ1-1; 8 positions agree with TRBD1. Looked up from germline, CDR1 is KGHSH and CDR2 is LQKENI. The CDR3 covers 14 residues. V shed 3 bases and J 8 bases; nucleotides not matched to a gene: 8. The CDR3 coding sequence is TGTGCCAGCTCACCGGGGCCAGGGGGCCTAGAAGCTTTCTTT. Amino acids: CASSPGPGGLEAFF.

This chain joins TRBV6-6 and TRBJ2-5; D gene uncertain. The V gene lost 2 bases and the J gene lost 5 bases, with 12 bases spanning the gap. Per the germline V gene, CDR1 is MNHNY and CDR2 is SVGAGI (reference sequence). CDR3 length: 14 amino acids. CDR3 nucleotides: TGTGCCAGCAGTTACCTAAATAGCCGGGAGACCCAGTACTTC. Its translation is CASSYLNSRETQYF.

For the CDR3, the DNA is TGTGCCATCAGTGGTCAGGGTAGCAATCAGCCCCAGCATTTT. Protein sequence: CAISGQGSNQPQHF. The chain uses TRBV10-3 and TRBJ1-5, with a tentative D call TRBD1 (5 bases). Germline V CDR1 and CDR2: ENHRY, SYGVKD. This CDR3 has 14 amino acids. The V end lost 4 bases, the J end lost 0 bases, and 7 bases lay between the germline ends.

V gene TRBV5-1 combines with J gene TRBJ1-1; TRBD1 aligns across 7 bases. CDR3 length: 13 amino acids. Losses at the gene ends were 3 bases for V and 6 bases for J; bases not matched to a gene: 5. Germline V gene data show CDR1 as SGHRS and CDR2 as YFSETQ. CDR3 residues: CASSSTGFAEAFF. The DNA for the CDR3 is TGCGCCAGCAGCTCGACAGGGTTTGCTGAAGCTTTCTTT.

Points on this clone: At the DNA level, this CDR3 is encoded by other sequences in the same sample as well. The chain uses TRBV27 and TRBJ1-1, with D tentatively TRBD1 (6 bases). Trimming stripped 5 bases from V and 4 bases from J, with 11 bases between. This CDR3 contains 13 residues. Germline V lookup: CDR1 MNHEY, CDR2 SMNVEV (reference sequence). The DNA for the CDR3 is TGTGCCAGCAGTCTACAGGGTGGCACTGAAGCTTTCTTT. Its protein product is CASSLQGGTEAFF.

The chain combines TRBV20-1 with TRBJ1-3, with D possibly TRBD1 on 5 matching bases. With 8 bases removed from V and 7 bases from J, the gap between germline ends came to 12 bases. Germline V gene lookup returns CDR1 DFQATT and CDR2 SNEGSKA (reference sequence). The CDR3 has 11 residues. The CDR3 DNA follows: TGCAGTACCGCTAGGGGCAACACCATATATTTT. Amino acids: CSTARGNTIYF.

The chain combines TRBV5-6 with TRBJ1-1; 11 bases fit TRBD1. J gave up 2 bases and V 1 base, and 4 bases lay outside the gene matches. Germline assignment: CDR1 SGHDT and CDR2 YYEEEE. The CDR3 consists of 16 residues. The CDR3 region is CASSLYGTGGNTEAFF. The CDR3 DNA sequence: TGTGCCAGCAGCTTGTATGGGACAGGGGGAAACACTGAAGCTTTCTTT.

This clone was seen a handful of times. The chain is built from TRBV11-1 and TRBJ2-3; D might be TRBD2 (6 bases). CDR3 length equals 15 residues. Per the germline V gene, CDR1 is SGHAT and CDR2 is FQDESV (reference sequence). Trimming cost V 1 base and J 2 bases, with 10 bases left between them. The CDR3 reads CASSLGAGLTDTQYF. CDR3 bases: TGTGCCAGCAGCTTAGGAGCGGGCCTCACAGATACGCAGTATTTT.

The chain is built from TRBV15 and TRBJ1-5; a possible D gene is TRBD1 (6 bases). The germline V and J ends were trimmed by 4 bases and 3 bases, with 13 bases remaining between them. The CDR3 spans 15 residues. In germline, CDR1 is LNHNV, CDR2 YYDKDF (reference sequence). In DNA, the CDR3 is TGTGCCACCAGCACCAATCAGGGGTACAATCAGCCCCAGCATTTT. Residues: CATSTNQGYNQPQHF.

This clone was detected a few times. This sequence joins TRBV5-1 and TRBJ2-1, with 9 nucleotides matching TRBD2. Germline assignment: CDR1 SGHRS and CDR2 YFSETQ. The CDR3 sequence is 16 residues long. V shed 0 bases and J 10 bases; nucleotides not matched to a gene: 11. Written as DNA, the CDR3 is TGCGCCAGCAGCTTGGTGTCTAGCGGGGAGGGGACGGAGCAGTTCTTC. Translation gives CASSLVSSGEGTEQFF.

This clone was observed once. The V and J genes are TRBV12-5 and TRBJ2-3, with D possibly matching TRBD1 (6 bases). Germline V lookup: CDR1 LGHNT, CDR2 FRNRAP. The CDR3 runs 14 residues. Trimming cost V 1 base and J 3 bases, with 8 bases left between them. The CDR3 DNA sequence: TGTGCTAGTGGTTTGGGGACAGAAACAGATACGCAGTATTTT. This codes for CASGLGTETDTQYF.

There are a few counts of this clone. The chain carries TRBV6-5 and TRBJ1-6; D not resolved. In germline, CDR1 is MNHEY, CDR2 SVGAGI. This CDR3 is built from 15 residues. V was trimmed by 6 bases and J by 4 bases, leaving 13 bases between them. CDR3 residues: CASRPQKFYNSPLHF. CDR3 sequence (DNA): TGTGCCAGCAGGCCCCAGAAATTTTATAATTCACCCCTCCACTTT.

The V gene is TRBV6-2 or TRBV6-3, the J gene TRBJ1-6; 8 bases line up with TRBD1. With 5 bases clipped from V and 7 bases from J, the junction kept 7 bases outside the gene matches. The germline gives CDR1 MNHEY, CDR2 SVGEGT. The CDR3 runs 15 residues. The CDR3 loop reads CASSPGDRSNSPLHF. The CDR3 DNA follows: TGTGCCAGCAGTCCCGGGGACAGGAGCAATTCACCCCTCCACTTT.

This clone came up once. The V call is TRBV9, the J call TRBJ1-4; the match to TRBD1 covers 8 bases. After removal of 3 bases from V and 2 bases from J, the junction contained 9 bases not matched to a gene. The CDR3 is 17 amino acids. Germline V gene lookup returns CDR1 SGDLS and CDR2 YYNGEE. CDR3 sequence: CASSGTGPIPTNEKLFF. The CDR3 DNA is TGTGCCAGCAGCGGGACAGGGCCCATCCCGACTAATGAAAAACTGTTTTTT.

This clone was recorded many times. This chain uses TRBV10-3 with TRBJ2-3; no reliable D call. The CDR3 runs 12 residues. Deletions cut 3 bases from V and 7 bases from J, with 8 bases between. Per germline, CDR1 ENHRY and CDR2 SYGVKD. CDR3 nucleotide sequence: TGTGCCATCAGTGATGAGGAGTATACGCAGTATTTT. Translating gives CAISDEEYTQYF.

The chain carries TRBV2 and TRBJ1-3; 7 nucleotides match TRBD1. The V gene end was trimmed by 7 bases and the J gene end by 4 bases; junction bases not matched to a gene: 7. Germline V CDR1 and CDR2: SNHLY, FYNNEI. The CDR3 is 14 amino acids. This chain's CDR3 is CASISDRVGNTIYF. The CDR3 DNA is TGTGCCAGCATCTCCGACAGGGTCGGAAACACCATATATTTT.

The CDR3 DNA reads as TGTGCCAGCAGCCAACTAGGCGGTCAGCGTTTCACAGATACGCAGTATTTT. Its translation is CASSQLGGQRFTDTQYF. This chain links TRBV13 with TRBJ2-3, with D possibly being TRBD2 (5 bases). CDR3 length equals 17 residues. Per the germline V gene, CDR1 is PRHDT and CDR2 is FYEKMQ (reference sequence). V gave up 5 bases and J gave up 2 bases, with 20 bases separating them.

The genes are TRBV2 and TRBJ1-2, with D hard to call. The CDR3 spans 12 residues. The germline gives CDR1 SNHLY, CDR2 FYNNEI. The V end was cut by 4 bases, the J end by 2 bases, with 5 bases between. CDR3 residues: CASSVQNYGYTF. The CDR3 coding sequence is TGTGCCAGCAGTGTACAGAACTATGGCTACACCTTC.

V and J are TRBV5-8 and TRBJ2-7; D possibly corresponds to TRBD2 (5 bases). The ends were cut back, 4 bases at V and 2 bases at J, with 10 bases in the middle. Germline V gives CDR1 SGHTS, CDR2 YDEGEE. This CDR3 contains 13 residues. CDR3 amino acids: CASSLTSPYEQYF. In DNA form, the CDR3 reads TGTGCCAGCAGCCTCACTAGTCCCTACGAGCAGTACTTC.

The V gene is TRBV7-3, the J gene TRBJ1-1, with 8 positions matching TRBD1. V lost 5 bases to trimming and J lost 1 base; unmatched junction nucleotides: 6. Per the germline V gene, CDR1 is SGHTA and CDR2 is FQGTGA. The CDR3 runs to 15 residues. The CDR3 bases are TGTGCCAGCAGCCCCGACAGGGGTCGGAACACTGAAGCTTTCTTT. Its protein product is CASSPDRGRNTEAFF.

This chain connects TRBV5-8 to TRBJ1-5, with 7 bases aligning to TRBD1. V shed 0 bases, J shed 5 bases, and the junction held 8 bases outside the gene matches. The CDR3 runs to 16 residues. Germline V CDR1 and CDR2: SGHTS, YDEGEE. The CDR3 loop is CASSLAAGGGHQPQHF. Here the CDR3 DNA reads TGTGCCAGCAGCTTGGCAGCTGGAGGGGGCCATCAGCCCCAGCATTTT.

The V call is TRBV30, the J call TRBJ1-2; 8 bases map to TRBD1. This CDR3 spans 16 amino acids. Germline CDR1 is GTSNPN and CDR2 is SVGIG (reference sequence). With 2 bases clipped from V and 4 bases from J, the junction kept 12 bases outside the gene matches. CDR3 bases: TGTGCCTGGAGTCAAGGGGTGCAGGGGGCGAGCTATGGCTACACCTTC. Translating it yields CAWSQGVQGASYGYTF.

This chain connects TRBV4-1 to TRBJ1-2; perhaps TRBD1 as D (6 bases). The CDR3 extends over 14 amino acids. CDR1 is MGHRA, CDR2 YSYEKL, per germline. Trimming took off 0 bases at V and 5 bases at J, with 10 bases between the two ends. This CDR3 is CASSQDIQGYGYTF. The CDR3, as DNA: TGCGCCAGCAGCCAAGATATCCAGGGGTATGGCTACACCTTC.

The V call is TRBV7-9, the J call TRBJ1-3; a possible D gene is TRBD1 (5 bases). The V and J ends lost 5 bases and 2 bases respectively, with 19 bases between them. From germline, CDR1 is SEHNR and CDR2 FQNEAQ (reference sequence). This CDR3 contains 17 residues. In nucleotides, the CDR3 is TGTGCCAGCAGCCTCGCGGGGGTGGCGCCCACTGGAAACACCATATATTTT. It is translated as CASSLAGVAPTGNTIYF. The complete variable domain, with remaining parts taken from reference TRBV7-9 and TRBJ1-3, reads DTGVSQNPRHKITKRGQNVTFRCDPISEHNRLYWYRQTLGQGPEFLTYFQNEAQLEKSRLLSDRFSAERPKGSFSTLEIQRTEQGDSAMYLCASSLAGVAPTGNTIYFGEGSWLTVV.